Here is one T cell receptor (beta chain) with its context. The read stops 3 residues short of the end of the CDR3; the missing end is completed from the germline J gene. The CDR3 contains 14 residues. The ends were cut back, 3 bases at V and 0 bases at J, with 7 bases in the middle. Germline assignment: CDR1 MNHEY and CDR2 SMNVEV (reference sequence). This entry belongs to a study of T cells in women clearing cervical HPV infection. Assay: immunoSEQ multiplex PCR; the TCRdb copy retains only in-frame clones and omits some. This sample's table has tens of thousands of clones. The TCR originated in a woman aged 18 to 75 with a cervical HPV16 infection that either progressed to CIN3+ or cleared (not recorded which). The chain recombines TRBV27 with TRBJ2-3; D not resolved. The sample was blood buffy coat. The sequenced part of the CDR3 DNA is TGTGCCAGCAGTTTCACGCGGAGCACAGATACG. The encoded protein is CASSFTRSTDT. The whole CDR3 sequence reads CASSFTRSTDTQYF.